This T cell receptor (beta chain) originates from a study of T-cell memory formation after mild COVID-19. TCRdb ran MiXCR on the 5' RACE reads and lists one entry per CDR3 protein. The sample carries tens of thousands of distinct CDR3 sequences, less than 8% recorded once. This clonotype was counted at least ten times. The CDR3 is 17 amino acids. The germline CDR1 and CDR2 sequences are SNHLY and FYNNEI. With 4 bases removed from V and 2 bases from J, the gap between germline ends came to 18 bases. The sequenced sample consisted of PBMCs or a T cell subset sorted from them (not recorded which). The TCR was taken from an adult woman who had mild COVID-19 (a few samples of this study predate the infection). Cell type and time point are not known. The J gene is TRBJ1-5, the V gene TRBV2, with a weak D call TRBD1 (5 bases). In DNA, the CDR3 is TGTGCCAGCAGTGCATCCCCTGCGGGGGTACGCAATCAGCCCCAGCATTTT. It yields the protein CASSASPAGVRNQPQHF.